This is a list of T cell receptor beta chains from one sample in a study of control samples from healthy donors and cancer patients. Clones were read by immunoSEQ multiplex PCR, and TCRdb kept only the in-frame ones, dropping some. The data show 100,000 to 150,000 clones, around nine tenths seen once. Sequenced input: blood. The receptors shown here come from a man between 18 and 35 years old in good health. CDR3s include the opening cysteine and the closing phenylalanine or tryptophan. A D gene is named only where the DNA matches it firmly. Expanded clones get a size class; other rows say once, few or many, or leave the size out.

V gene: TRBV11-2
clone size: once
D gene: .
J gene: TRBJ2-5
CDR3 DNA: TGTGCCAGTCTGCACGGGATAGGGGAGACCCAGTACTTC
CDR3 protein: CASLHGIGETQYF

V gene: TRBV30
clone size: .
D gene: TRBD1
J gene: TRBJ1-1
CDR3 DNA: TGTGCCTGGAGCCGACAGGGATATTCCACTGAAGCTTTCTTT
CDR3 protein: CAWSRQGYSTEAFF

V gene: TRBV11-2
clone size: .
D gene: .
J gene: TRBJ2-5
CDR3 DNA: TGTGCCAGCAGCTTAGTAGCGGAAAGTCAAGAGACCCAGTACTTC
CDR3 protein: CASSLVAESQETQYF

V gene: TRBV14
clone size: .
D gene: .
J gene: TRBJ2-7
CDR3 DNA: TGTGCCAGCAGCTACAGGGCCACCTCCTACGAGCAGTACTTC
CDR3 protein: CASSYRATSYEQYF

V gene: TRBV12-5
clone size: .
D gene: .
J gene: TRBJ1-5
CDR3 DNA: TGTGCTAGTGGTAGTTGGACAGACAATCAGCCCCAGCATTTT
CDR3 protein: CASGSWTDNQPQHF

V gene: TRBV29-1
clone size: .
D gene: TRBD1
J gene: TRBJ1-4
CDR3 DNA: TGCAGCGCGGCTAAAATGACAGGGGCTAATGAAAAACTGTTTTTT
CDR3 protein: CSAAKMTGANEKLFF

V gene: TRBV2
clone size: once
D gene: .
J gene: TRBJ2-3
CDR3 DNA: TGTGCCAGCCACAAGGGGGGGAACTTTGAAAATACGCAGTATTTT
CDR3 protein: CASHKGGNFENTQYF

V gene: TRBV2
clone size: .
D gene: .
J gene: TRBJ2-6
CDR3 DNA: TGTGCCAGCAGTCCCTCTGGGTCGAGGGCTGGGGCCAACGTCCTGACTTTC
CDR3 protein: CASSPSGSRAGANVLTF

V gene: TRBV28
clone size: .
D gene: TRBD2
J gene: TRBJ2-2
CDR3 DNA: TGTGCCAGCAGTTTAGCGGGGGTGGCCGGGGAGCTGTTTTTT
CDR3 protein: CASSLAGVAGELFF

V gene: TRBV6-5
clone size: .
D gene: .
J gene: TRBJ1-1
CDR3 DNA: TGTGCCAGCAGCAGGGAAGGTGTCACTGAAGCTTTCTTT
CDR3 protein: CASSREGVTEAFF

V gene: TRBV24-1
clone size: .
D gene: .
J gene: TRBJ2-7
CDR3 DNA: TGTGCCACCAGCTCGTACAGGGCACCGAACGAGCAGTACTTC
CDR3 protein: CATSSYRAPNEQYF